The rows below give T cell receptor beta chains drawn from one sample of a study of spatial heterogeneity in lung cancer. TCRdb passed the 5' RACE reads through MiXCR, listing each CDR3 protein once. The sample contains tens of thousands of distinct CDR3 sequences, about 12% of which appear only once. The specimen was PBMCs, collected at surgery. These TCRs come from a male donor with early-stage non-small cell lung cancer. CDR3s include the opening cysteine and the closing phenylalanine or tryptophan.

J gene | V gene | CDR3 protein
TRBJ2-2 | TRBV4-3 | CASSHSGVIGELFF
TRBJ2-3 | TRBV20-1 | CSALEGASTDTQYF
TRBJ2-1 | TRBV24-1 | CATGGGAFYNEQFF
TRBJ2-7 | TRBV11-2 | CASSLEQGYEQYF
TRBJ1-5 | TRBV6-1 | CASNQGTGSNQPQHF
TRBJ2-3 | TRBV5-1 | CASSLRLAGNTDTQYF
TRBJ1-6 | TRBV20-1 | CSARGQNNNSPLHF
TRBJ2-1 | TRBV5-6 | CASSLAGIQNEQFF
TRBJ2-7 | TRBV13 | CASTPLSGGANEQYF
TRBJ2-7 | TRBV24-1 | CATSYGSADEQYF
TRBJ1-1 | TRBV5-1 | CASSSVPGANTEAFF
TRBJ2-1 | TRBV6-5 | CASSPFKATYNEQFF
TRBJ2-1 | TRBV3-1 | CASSQAASGGPSSYNEQFF
TRBJ2-5 | TRBV7-9 | CASRGGEGRETQYF
TRBJ2-7 | TRBV18 | CASSGTQGDHSYEQYF
TRBJ2-5 | TRBV11-1 | CASSAGTSGQETQYF
TRBJ2-5 | TRBV12-3/TRBV12-4 | CASSAGTGGRVTQYF
TRBJ2-1 | TRBV2 | CASNSGDSYNEQFF
TRBJ1-1 | TRBV20-1 | CSASPLGTEAFF
TRBJ2-5 | TRBV7-2 | CASKPVYSQETQYF
TRBJ1-2 | TRBV19 | CASSFGQLLGGYTF
TRBJ1-2 | TRBV6-1 | CASSARYGYTF
TRBJ1-1 | TRBV5-6 | CASSLPSQNTEAFF
TRBJ1-1 | TRBV20-1 | CSAPGPISTEAFF
TRBJ2-5 | TRBV7-8 | CASSLSLNRGETQYF
TRBJ1-1 | TRBV6-5 | CASSYSGQVTEAFF
TRBJ2-2 | TRBV24-1 | CATSVDRGQGTGELFF
TRBJ2-5 | TRBV11-2 | CASSLWNGLIETQYF
TRBJ2-7 | TRBV28 | CASRHTGGSTYEQYF
TRBJ2-1 | TRBV5-1 | CASSVGDDEQFF
TRBJ2-1 | TRBV10-3 | CATGGGYTEQFF
TRBJ1-2 | TRBV12-3/TRBV12-4 | CASRQGGNYGYTF
TRBJ1-4 | TRBV7-9 | CASTREGDSKKLFF
TRBJ2-2 | TRBV20-1 | CSARDSGTGGVGELFF
TRBJ2-2 | TRBV7-9 | CASSLRGASTGELFF
TRBJ2-2 | TRBV28 | CASSLLQGEWAGELFF
TRBJ2-5 | TRBV2 | CASSGSGRETQYF
TRBJ2-7 | TRBV15 | CATSRGIQGQGYEQYF
TRBJ2-6 | TRBV2 | CASRIGVYSGANVLTF
TRBJ2-1 | TRBV6-5 | CASSNYRGHYEQFF
TRBJ2-7 | TRBV7-9 | CASSSPRGNEQYF
TRBJ1-6 | TRBV20-1 | CSAPHRTGDNSPLHF
TRBJ1-5 | TRBV29-1 | CSVIQGAGQPQHF
TRBJ2-2 | TRBV12-3/TRBV12-4 | CASSPRTSGSGELFF
TRBJ2-3 | TRBV7-3 | CASSEGQVSDTQYF
TRBJ1-6 | TRBV9 | CASSVGGAGYSPLHF
TRBJ1-1 | TRBV7-9 | CASSWTGMNTEAFF
TRBJ2-2 | TRBV15 | CATSRVVRDTGELFF
TRBJ2-5 | TRBV2 | CASGGAIAGGRGETQYF
TRBJ2-7 | TRBV5-1 | CASSVNSYEQYF
TRBJ2-7 | TRBV7-3 | CASSQTSGSTYEQYF
TRBJ1-5 | TRBV7-2 | CASSFTGGKGNQPQHF
TRBJ2-3 | TRBV2 | CASSEVGWGRNTQYF
TRBJ1-4 | TRBV11-3 | CASSPSLDMAKEKLFF
TRBJ2-7 | TRBV7-8 | CASRLFRETYEQYF
TRBJ2-3 | TRBV11-1 | CASSRPGQGADTQYF
TRBJ2-5 | TRBV5-4 | CASSTRRRSLQETQYF
TRBJ2-5 | TRBV27 | CASSSRRTSGDRETQYF